Listed below are T cell receptor beta chains from one sample, sequenced in a study of shared clonotypes between healthy human individuals. Profiling relied on immunoSEQ multiplex PCR, and the TCRdb table lists in-frame clones only, not all of them. Of some 2.1 million clones in the sample, roughly 95% are singletons; the top ten hold around 0.13%. The sequenced sample consisted of naive CD4+ T cells sorted from blood. The receptors derive from a man younger than 35 in good health. Both conserved end residues are part of each CDR3. The D gene is left open where the match is weak. Not every row has a clone size; where given, it reads once, few, many or a size class.

size: .
J: TRBJ2-5
D: .
V: TRBV2
CDR3: CASSAFGVNQETQYF
DNA: TGTGCCAGCAGTGCCTTCGGCGTAAACCAAGAGACCCAGTACTTC

size: .
J: TRBJ2-5
D: .
V: TRBV2
CDR3: CASSVEAEGETQYF
DNA: TGTGCCAGCAGTGTGGAAGCGGAGGGAGAGACCCAGTACTTC

size: .
J: TRBJ2-5
D: .
V: TRBV27
CDR3: CASSSMGATKETQYF
DNA: TGTGCCAGCAGTTCTATGGGGGCCACCAAAGAGACCCAGTACTTC

size: .
J: TRBJ1-1
D: .
V: TRBV29-1
CDR3: CSVRGAGMGTEAFF
DNA: TGCAGCGTCCGGGGGGCAGGAATGGGCACTGAAGCTTTCTTT

size: .
J: TRBJ1-3
D: .
V: TRBV5-4
CDR3: CASSPDLPTGNTIYF
DNA: TGTGCCAGCAGCCCTGACCTGCCGACTGGAAACACCATATATTTT

size: .
J: TRBJ2-4
D: .
V: TRBV9
CDR3: CASSVGEGVGAKNIQYF
DNA: TGTGCCAGCAGCGTAGGGGAGGGGGTAGGGGCCAAAAACATTCAGTACTTC

size: .
J: TRBJ1-2
D: .
V: TRBV5-4
CDR3: CASRSSGLMDGYTF
DNA: TGTGCCAGCAGATCCTCAGGGTTGATGGATGGCTACACCTTC

size: .
J: TRBJ2-5
D: .
V: TRBV30
CDR3: CAWSSGKGLQETQYF
DNA: TGTGCCTGGAGTTCGGGGAAGGGACTGCAAGAGACCCAGTACTTC

size: .
J: TRBJ1-5
D: TRBD1
V: TRBV2
CDR3: CASSDGQGGWEPQHF
DNA: TGTGCCAGCAGTGACGGGCAGGGGGGATGGGAGCCCCAGCATTTT

size: .
J: TRBJ2-5
D: .
V: TRBV9
CDR3: CASSVSAGPQETQYF
DNA: TGTGCCAGCAGCGTATCGGCGGGCCCGCAAGAGACCCAGTACTTC

size: .
J: TRBJ2-7
D: .
V: TRBV10-1
CDR3: CASSDEGSYEQYF
DNA: TGCGCCAGCAGTGATGAAGGAAGCTACGAGCAGTACTTC

size: .
J: TRBJ2-1
D: TRBD1
V: TRBV2
CDR3: CASSRTGGDYNEQFF
DNA: TGTGCCAGCAGCCGAACAGGGGGCGATTACAATGAGCAGTTCTTC

size: .
J: TRBJ2-2
D: .
V: TRBV4-3
CDR3: CASSQNRLAGELFF
DNA: TGCGCCAGCAGCCAAAACCGACTAGCCGGGGAGCTGTTTTTT

size: .
J: TRBJ2-4
D: .
V: TRBV29-1
CDR3: CSVWELDIQYF
DNA: TGCAGCGTTTGGGAATTGGACATTCAGTACTTC

size: .
J: TRBJ2-7
D: .
V: TRBV10-2
CDR3: CASSERAWASHYEQYF
DNA: TGCGCCAGCAGTGAAAGGGCTTGGGCCAGCCACTACGAGCAGTACTTC

size: .
J: TRBJ2-2
D: .
V: TRBV11-3
CDR3: CASSLGGLNTGELFF
DNA: TGTGCCAGCAGCTTAGGCGGTCTGAACACCGGGGAGCTGTTTTTT

size: .
J: TRBJ1-1
D: .
V: TRBV5-1
CDR3: CASSLQVPDGEAFF
DNA: TGCGCCAGCAGCCTGCAGGTGCCCGATGGGGAAGCTTTCTTT

size: .
J: TRBJ2-7
D: .
V: TRBV30
CDR3: CAWSALRAYEQYF
DNA: TGTGCCTGGAGTGCCTTGAGGGCCTACGAGCAGTACTTC

size: .
J: TRBJ1-2
D: .
V: TRBV6-1
CDR3: CASSAAGGYTF
DNA: TGTGCCAGCAGTGCGGCGGGTGGCTACACCTTC

size: .
J: TRBJ1-2
D: TRBD1
V: TRBV19
CDR3: CASSMLGTGINYGYTF
DNA: TGTGCCAGTAGTATGCTCGGGACAGGGATTAACTATGGCTACACCTTC

size: .
J: TRBJ2-5
D: TRBD1
V: TRBV11-2
CDR3: CASSFGTGWEETQYF
DNA: TGTGCCAGCAGCTTCGGGACAGGGTGGGAAGAGACCCAGTACTTC

size: .
J: TRBJ2-1
D: .
V: TRBV19
CDR3: CASSQDGNSYNEQFF
DNA: TGTGCCAGTAGTCAGGACGGAAACTCCTACAATGAGCAGTTCTTC

size: .
J: TRBJ1-1
D: .
V: TRBV19
CDR3: CASSPQMNTEAFF
DNA: TGTGCCAGTAGTCCACAGATGAACACTGAAGCTTTCTTT

size: .
J: TRBJ1-2
D: .
V: TRBV28
CDR3: CASSSASGTEYGYTF
DNA: TGTGCCAGCAGCTCCGCTTCCGGGACGGAATATGGCTACACCTTC

size: .
J: TRBJ2-1
D: .
V: TRBV5-1
CDR3: CASSLRPEINEQFF
DNA: TGCGCCAGCAGCTTGCGGCCGGAGATAAATGAGCAGTTCTTC

size: .
J: TRBJ1-3
D: TRBD1
V: TRBV18
CDR3: CASSPFDRGGGNTIYF
DNA: TGTGCCAGCTCACCCTTCGACAGGGGAGGCGGAAACACCATATATTTT

size: .
J: TRBJ1-5
D: .
V: TRBV2
CDR3: CASSRDLNQPQHF
DNA: TGTGCCAGCAGTCGGGATCTCAATCAGCCCCAGCATTTT

size: .
J: TRBJ1-1
D: TRBD1
V: TRBV5-6
CDR3: CASSLVRTGSDTEAFF
DNA: TGTGCCAGCAGCTTGGTTCGGACAGGGTCGGACACTGAAGCTTTCTTT

size: .
J: TRBJ2-3
D: TRBD1
V: TRBV7-7
CDR3: CASSADRGGDTQYF
DNA: TGTGCTAGCAGCGCAGACAGGGGAGGAGATACGCAGTATTTT

size: .
J: TRBJ2-3
D: .
V: TRBV11-2
CDR3: CASSVEPARTSTDTQYF
DNA: TGTGCCAGCAGCGTCGAACCGGCAAGAACTAGCACAGATACGCAGTATTTT

size: once
J: TRBJ2-7
D: TRBD1
V: TRBV5-1
CDR3: CASSSGQGAGEQYF
DNA: TGCGCCAGCAGCTCTGGACAGGGGGCGGGCGAGCAGTACTTC

size: .
J: TRBJ2-3
D: .
V: TRBV7-2
CDR3: CASSQSRSSSTDTQYF
DNA: TGTGCCAGCAGCCAATCTAGATCTTCGAGCACAGATACGCAGTATTTT

size: .
J: TRBJ2-7
D: TRBD1
V: TRBV5-1
CDR3: CASYPGTGGNEQYF
DNA: TGCGCCAGCTATCCCGGGACAGGGGGAAACGAGCAGTACTTC

size: .
J: TRBJ1-3
D: .
V: TRBV28
CDR3: CASRPPGAVSGNTIYF
DNA: TGTGCCAGCAGGCCTCCCGGGGCCGTCTCTGGAAACACCATATATTTT

size: .
J: TRBJ1-2
D: .
V: TRBV5-8
CDR3: CASSALGGAYGYTF
DNA: TGTGCCAGCAGCGCTTTAGGGGGGGCCTATGGCTACACCTTC

size: .
J: TRBJ1-1
D: TRBD1
V: TRBV10-3
CDR3: CATGGDRVDAFF
DNA: TGTGCCACGGGAGGGGACAGGGTAGATGCTTTCTTT